This TCR beta chain was retrieved from a study of spatial heterogeneity in lung cancer. About the research overall: From matched bulk RNA-seq came a T cell module score, which showed a strong correlation with TCR transcript counts in tumor regions. The study, taken as a whole, reports: Counts of expanded alpha and beta TCRs within tumors tracked the tumor nonsynonymous mutation count.

As to time point: sample taken at primary tumor resection. Patients with untreated early-stage non-small cell lung cancer, numbering more than 55, were the donors. The CDR3 sequence is 15 residues long. V lost 1 base and J lost 7, with 16 bases in between. The germline V gene has CDR1 MNHEY and CDR2 SMNVEV (reference sequence). In its sample, this clonotype was seen many times. Antigen specificity is unknown. A single record per CDR3 protein comes from TCRdb applying MiXCR to the 5' RACE reads. This sample yields some 23,000 distinct CDR3 sequences, of which under 10% are seen a single time; more than 6% belongs to the top ten.

The sequencing used lung tumor tissue, collected at surgery. V gene TRBV27 combines with J gene TRBJ1-1; D perhaps matches TRBD1 (6 bases). This clonotype was obtained from a male donor with early-stage non-small cell lung cancer. In DNA form, the CDR3 reads TGTGCCAGCAGTTTATACGGGGGCGGAATAGGTGAAGCTTTCTTT. Translating gives CASSLYGGGIGEAFF.